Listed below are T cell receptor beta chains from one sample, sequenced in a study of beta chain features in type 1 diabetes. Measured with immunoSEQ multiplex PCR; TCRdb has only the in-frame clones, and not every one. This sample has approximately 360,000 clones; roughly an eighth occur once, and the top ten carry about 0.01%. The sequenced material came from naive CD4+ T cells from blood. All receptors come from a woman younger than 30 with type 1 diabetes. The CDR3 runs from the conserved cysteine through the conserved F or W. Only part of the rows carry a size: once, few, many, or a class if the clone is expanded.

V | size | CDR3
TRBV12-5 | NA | CASGSGSGLSNQPQHF
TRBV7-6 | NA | CASSPTGTGANVLTF
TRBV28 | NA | CASSLSSSGLNEQFF
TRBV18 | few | CASSPTGTKYNEQFF
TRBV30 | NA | CAWSLSVTPGETQYF
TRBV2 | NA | CASSAEKSSYNEQFF
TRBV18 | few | CASSPTGLNTEAFF
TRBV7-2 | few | CASSPTGGSGGYQPQHF
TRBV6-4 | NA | CASSGPGGYTF
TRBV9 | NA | CASSGSSGRGNEQFF
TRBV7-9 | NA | CASSFHEGSVGNQPQHF
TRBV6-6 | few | CASRRPTGEETQYF
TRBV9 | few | CASSVTGGEQFF
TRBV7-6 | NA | CASSHADSALGGYTF
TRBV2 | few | CASIEFPRSYGYTF
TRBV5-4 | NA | CASSQEPAGANVLTF
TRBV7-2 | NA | CASSLVMGTGTAIEYF
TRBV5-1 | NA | CASSFPGLGDEQFF
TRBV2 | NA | CASRQGFSTEAFF
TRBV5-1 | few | CASTGYNEQFF
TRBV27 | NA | CASSDRQGPSPLHF
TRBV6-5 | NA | CASSSTGGGNQPQHF
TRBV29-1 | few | CSVARGDTQYF
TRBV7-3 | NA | CASSLFGTPKNIQYF
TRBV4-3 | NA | CASSQGGRSHNEQFF
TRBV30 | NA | CAWRGTGGSNIQYF
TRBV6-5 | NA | CASSKGAFFGTEAFF
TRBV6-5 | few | CASSYSGLAGNEQYF
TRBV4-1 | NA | CASSQEGLAGVQETQYF
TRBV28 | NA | CATQLAGGGEQFF
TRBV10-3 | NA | CAISGGQGANVLTF
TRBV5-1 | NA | CASSFGTGKETQYF
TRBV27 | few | CASSRTGTSYEQYF